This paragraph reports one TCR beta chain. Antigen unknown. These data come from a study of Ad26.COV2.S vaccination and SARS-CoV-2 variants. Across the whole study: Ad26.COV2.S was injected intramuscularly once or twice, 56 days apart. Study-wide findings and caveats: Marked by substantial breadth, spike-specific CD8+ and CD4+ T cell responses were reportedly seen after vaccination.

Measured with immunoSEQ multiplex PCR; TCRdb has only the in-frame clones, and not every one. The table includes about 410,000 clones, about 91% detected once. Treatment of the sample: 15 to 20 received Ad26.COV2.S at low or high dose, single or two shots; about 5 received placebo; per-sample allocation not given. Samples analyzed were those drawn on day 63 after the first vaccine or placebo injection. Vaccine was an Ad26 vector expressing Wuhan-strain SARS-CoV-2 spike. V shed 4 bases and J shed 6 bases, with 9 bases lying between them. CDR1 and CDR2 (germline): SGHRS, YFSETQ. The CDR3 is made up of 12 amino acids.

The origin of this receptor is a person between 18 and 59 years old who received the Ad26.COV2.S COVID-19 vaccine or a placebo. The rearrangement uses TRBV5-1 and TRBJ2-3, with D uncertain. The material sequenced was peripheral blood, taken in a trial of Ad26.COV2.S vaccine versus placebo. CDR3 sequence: CASSPWMDTQYF. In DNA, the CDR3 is TGCGCCAGCAGCCCCTGGATGGATACGCAGTATTTT. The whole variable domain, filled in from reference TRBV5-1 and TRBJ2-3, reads KAGVTQTPRYLIKTRGQQVTLSCSPISGHRSVSWYQQTPGQGLQFLFEYFSETQRNKGNFPGRFSGRQFSNSRSEMNVSTLELGDSALYLCASSPWMDTQYFGPGTRLTVL.